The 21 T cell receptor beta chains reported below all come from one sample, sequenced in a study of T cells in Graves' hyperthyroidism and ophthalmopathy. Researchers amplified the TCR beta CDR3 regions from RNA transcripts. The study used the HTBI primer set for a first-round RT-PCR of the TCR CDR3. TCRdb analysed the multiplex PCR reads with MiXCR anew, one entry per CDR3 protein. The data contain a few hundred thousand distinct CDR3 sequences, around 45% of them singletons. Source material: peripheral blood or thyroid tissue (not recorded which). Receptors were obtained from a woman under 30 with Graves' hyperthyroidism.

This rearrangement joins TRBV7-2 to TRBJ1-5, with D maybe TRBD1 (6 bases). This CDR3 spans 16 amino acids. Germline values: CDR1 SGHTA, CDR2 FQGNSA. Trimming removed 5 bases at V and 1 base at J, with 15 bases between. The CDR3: CASSESGGRSNQPQHF. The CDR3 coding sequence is TGTGCCAGCAGCGAGTCGGGGGGGCGGAGCAATCAGCCCCAGCATTTT. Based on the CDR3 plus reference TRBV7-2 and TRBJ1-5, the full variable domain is GAGVSQSPSNKVTEKGKDVELRCDPISGHTALYWYRQSLGQGLEFLIYFQGNSAPDKSGLPSDRFSAERTGGSVSTLTIQRTQQEDSAVYLCASSESGGRSNQPQHFGDGTRLSIL.

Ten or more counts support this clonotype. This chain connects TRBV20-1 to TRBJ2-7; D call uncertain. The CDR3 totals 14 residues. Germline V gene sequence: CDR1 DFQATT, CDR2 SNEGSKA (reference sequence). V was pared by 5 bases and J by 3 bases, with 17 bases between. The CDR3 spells CSAGPLAANYEQYF. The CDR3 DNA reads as TGCAGTGCTGGGCCCCTGGCCGCTAACTACGAGCAGTACTTC.

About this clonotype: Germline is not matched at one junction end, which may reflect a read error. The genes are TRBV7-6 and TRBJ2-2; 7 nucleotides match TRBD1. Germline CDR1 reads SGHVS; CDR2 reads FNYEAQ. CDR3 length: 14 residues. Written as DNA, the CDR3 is TGTGCCAGCAGCCAATCCCCCGACAGGGAGAAGCTGGTTTTT. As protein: CASSQSPDREKLVF.

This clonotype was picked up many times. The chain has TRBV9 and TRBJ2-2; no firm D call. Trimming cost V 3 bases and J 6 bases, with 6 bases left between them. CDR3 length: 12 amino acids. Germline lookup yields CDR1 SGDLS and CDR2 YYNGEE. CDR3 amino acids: CASSENSGELFF. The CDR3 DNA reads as TGTGCCAGCAGCGAAAATTCCGGGGAGCTGTTTTTT.

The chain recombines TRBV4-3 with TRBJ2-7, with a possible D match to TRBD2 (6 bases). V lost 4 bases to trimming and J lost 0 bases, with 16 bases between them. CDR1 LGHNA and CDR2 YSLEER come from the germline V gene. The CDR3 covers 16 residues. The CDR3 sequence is CASSPGGGTSSYEQYF. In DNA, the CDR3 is TGCGCCAGCAGCCCCGGTGGGGGGACGAGCTCCTACGAGCAGTACTTC.

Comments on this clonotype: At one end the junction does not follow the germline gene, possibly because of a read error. CDR3 coding DNA: TGTGCCAGCAGATGGACAGGGTTGACCGGGGAGCTGCTTTTT. Its protein is CASRWTGLTGELLF. This chain joins TRBV12-3 or TRBV12-4 and TRBJ2-2, with 8 bases fitting TRBD1. The CDR3 runs to 14 residues.

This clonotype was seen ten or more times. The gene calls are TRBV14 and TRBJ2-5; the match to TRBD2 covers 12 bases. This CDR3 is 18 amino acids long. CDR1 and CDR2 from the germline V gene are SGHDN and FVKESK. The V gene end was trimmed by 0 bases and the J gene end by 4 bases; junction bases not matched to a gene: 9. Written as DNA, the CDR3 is TGTGCCAGCAGCCAAGATAGCGAGACTAGCGGGAGTGGAGAGACCCAGTACTTC. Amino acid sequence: CASSQDSETSGSGETQYF.

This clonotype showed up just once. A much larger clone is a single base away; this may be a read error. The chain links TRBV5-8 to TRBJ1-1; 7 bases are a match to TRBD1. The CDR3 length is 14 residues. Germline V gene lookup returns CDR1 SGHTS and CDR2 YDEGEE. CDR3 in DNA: TGTGTCAGCAGCTCCGACAGGGCGAACACTGAAGCTTTCTTT. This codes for CVSSSDRANTEAFF.

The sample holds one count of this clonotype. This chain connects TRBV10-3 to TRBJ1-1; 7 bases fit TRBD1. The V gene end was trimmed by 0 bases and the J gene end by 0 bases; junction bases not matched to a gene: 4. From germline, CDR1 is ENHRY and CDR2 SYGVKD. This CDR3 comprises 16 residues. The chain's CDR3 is CAISESTQGMNTEAFF. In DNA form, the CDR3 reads TGTGCCATCAGTGAGTCGACACAGGGGATGAACACTGAAGCTTTCTTT.

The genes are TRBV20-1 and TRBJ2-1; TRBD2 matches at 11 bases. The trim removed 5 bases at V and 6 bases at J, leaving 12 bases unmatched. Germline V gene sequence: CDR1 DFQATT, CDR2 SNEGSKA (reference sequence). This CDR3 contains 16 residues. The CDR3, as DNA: TGCAGTGCTCCCGCAGGGACTAGCGGTTTTTCCAATGAGCAGTTCTTC. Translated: CSAPAGTSGFSNEQFF.

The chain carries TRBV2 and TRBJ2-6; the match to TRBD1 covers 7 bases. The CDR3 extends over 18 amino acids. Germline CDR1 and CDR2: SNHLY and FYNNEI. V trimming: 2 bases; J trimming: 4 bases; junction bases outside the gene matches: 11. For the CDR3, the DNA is TGTGCCAGCAGTGAATTAACAGGGGCGAACACCGGGGCCAACGTCCTGACTTTC. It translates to CASSELTGANTGANVLTF.

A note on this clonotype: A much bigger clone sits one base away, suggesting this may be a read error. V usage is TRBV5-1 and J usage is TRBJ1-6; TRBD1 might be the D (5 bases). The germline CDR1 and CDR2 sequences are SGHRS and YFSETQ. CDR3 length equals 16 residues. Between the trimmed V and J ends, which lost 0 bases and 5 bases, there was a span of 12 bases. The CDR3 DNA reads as TGCGCCAGCAGCTTGGTGGTGGGGGATAATAATTCACCCCTCCACTTT. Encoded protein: CASSLVVGDNNSPLHF.

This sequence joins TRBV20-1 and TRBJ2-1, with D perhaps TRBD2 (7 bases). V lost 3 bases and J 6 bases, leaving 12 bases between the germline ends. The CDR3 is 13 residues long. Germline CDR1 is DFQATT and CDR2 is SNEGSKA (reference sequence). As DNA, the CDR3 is TGCAGTGCTAGTTGGAGGGGGGGCAATGAGCAGTTCTTC. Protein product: CSASWRGGNEQFF.

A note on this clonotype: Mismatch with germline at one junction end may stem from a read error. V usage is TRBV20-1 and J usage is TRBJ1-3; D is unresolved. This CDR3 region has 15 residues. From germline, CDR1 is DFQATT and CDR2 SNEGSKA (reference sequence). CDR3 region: CSARVVGETGNTTYF. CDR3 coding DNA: TGCAGTGCTAGAGTCGTTGGGGAAACTGGAAACACCACATATTTT.

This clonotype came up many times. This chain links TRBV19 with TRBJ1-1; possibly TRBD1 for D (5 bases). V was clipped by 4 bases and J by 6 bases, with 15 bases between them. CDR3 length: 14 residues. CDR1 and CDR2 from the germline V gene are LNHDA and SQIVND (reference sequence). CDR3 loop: CASSKTIPGPEAFF. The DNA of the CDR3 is TGTGCCAGTAGTAAAACTATCCCAGGGCCTGAAGCTTTCTTT.

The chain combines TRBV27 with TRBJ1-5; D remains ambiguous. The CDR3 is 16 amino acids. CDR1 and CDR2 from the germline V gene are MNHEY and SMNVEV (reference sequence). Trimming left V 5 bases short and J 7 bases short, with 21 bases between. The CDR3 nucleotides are TGTGCCAGCAGTCTCACGCGACTAGCTGACGAGCAGCCCCAGCATTTT. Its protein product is CASSLTRLADEQPQHF.

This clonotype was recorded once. DNA of the CDR3: TGCAGTGTGCCAGCGGGAACTAACACCGGGGAGCTGTTTTTT. Amino acids: CSVPAGTNTGELFF. The gene calls are TRBV20-1 and TRBJ2-2, with 7 bases that match TRBD2. J lost 2 bases, V lost 7 bases, and 7 bases had no gene match. Germline V gives CDR1 DFQATT, CDR2 SNEGSKA (reference sequence). The CDR3 runs to 14 residues.

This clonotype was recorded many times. DNA of the CDR3: TGTGCCAGCAGCTTAGGAGATTCTACTGAAGCTTTCTTT. Translating gives CASSLGDSTEAFF. The V call is TRBV7-8, the J call TRBJ1-1; D is ambiguous. Trimming took 1 base from V and 5 from J, leaving 8 bases between them. The CDR3 totals 13 residues. Germline V gene lookup returns CDR1 SGHVS and CDR2 FQNEAQ. Filled out from reference TRBV7-8 and TRBJ1-1, the complete variable domain reads GAGVSQSPRYKVAKRGQDVALRCDPISGHVSLFWYQQALGQGPEFLTYFQNEAQLDKSGLPSDRFFAERPEGSVSTLKIQRTQQEDSAVYLCASSLGDSTEAFFGQGTRLTVV.

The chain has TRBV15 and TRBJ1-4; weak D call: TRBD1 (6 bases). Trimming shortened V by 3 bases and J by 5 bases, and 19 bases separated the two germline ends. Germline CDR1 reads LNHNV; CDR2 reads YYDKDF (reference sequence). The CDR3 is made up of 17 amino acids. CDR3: CATSSPRYGGSNEKLFF. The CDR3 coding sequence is TGTGCCACCAGCAGTCCGCGGTACGGGGGCTCAAATGAAAAACTGTTTTTT. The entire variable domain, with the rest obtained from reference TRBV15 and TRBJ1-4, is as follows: DAMVIQNPRYQVTQFGKPVTLSCSQTLNHNVMYWYQQKSSQAPKLLFHYYDKDFNNEADTPDNFQSRRPNTSFCFLDIRSPGLGDTAMYLCATSSPRYGGSNEKLFFGSGTQLSVL.

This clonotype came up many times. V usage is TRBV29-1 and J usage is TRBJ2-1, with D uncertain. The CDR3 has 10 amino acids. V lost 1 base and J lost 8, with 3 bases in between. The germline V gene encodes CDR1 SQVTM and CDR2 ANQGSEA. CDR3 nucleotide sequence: TGCAGCGTTGAAGGATATGAGCAGTTCTTC. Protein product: CSVEGYEQFF.

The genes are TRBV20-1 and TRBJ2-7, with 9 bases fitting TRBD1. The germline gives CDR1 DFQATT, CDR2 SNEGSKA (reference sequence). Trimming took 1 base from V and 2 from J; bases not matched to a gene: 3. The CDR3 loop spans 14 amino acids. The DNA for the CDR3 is TGCAGTGCTAGAGGGGGGACAGGGCCCTACGAGCAGTACTTC. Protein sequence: CSARGGTGPYEQYF.